This is a list of T cell receptor beta chains from one sample in a study of OX40 agonist ivuxolimab in advanced cancers. TCRdb's table, derived via immunoSEQ multiplex PCR, lists solely in-frame clones and lacks some. The top ten clones hold 1% to 1.3% of a sample with 70,000 to 95,000 clones, more than 85% of them seen once. The input for sequencing was CD4+ or CD8+ T cells sorted from blood, taken in a trial of the OX40 agonist ivuxolimab. These receptors were collected from an adult with an advanced solid tumor such as melanoma, head and neck, liver or kidney cancer. The CDR3 runs from the conserved cysteine through the conserved F or W. Each record gives: V gene, D gene, J gene, CDR3 protein, CDR3 DNA. The D gene is left open where the match is weak.

TRBV19	TRBD1	TRBJ1-5	CASSTGQGAGNQPQHF	TGTGCCAGTAGTACAGGACAGGGGGCTGGAAATCAGCCCCAGCATTTT
TRBV19	.	TRBJ2-3	CASSINTDTQYF	TGTGCCAGTAGTATCAACACAGATACGCAGTATTTT
TRBV27	.	TRBJ2-5	CASSPNRSLNRGRAPRETQYF	TGTGCCAGCAGTCCGAACAGGTCCCTCAATAGGGGGAGGGCGCCAAGGGAGACCCAGTACTTC
TRBV28	TRBD2	TRBJ2-7	CASSLGGSDPYEQYF	TGTGCCAGCAGTTTGGGGGGGTCAGATCCCTACGAGCAGTACTTC
TRBV6-5	.	TRBJ1-2	CASSQREGYGYTF	TGTGCCAGCAGCCAGCGAGAGGGCTATGGCTACACCTTC
TRBV6-6	TRBD1	TRBJ2-7	CASSPRYLTGTEQYF	TGTGCCAGCAGTCCCCGTTATCTGACAGGGACCGAGCAGTACTTC
TRBV9	.	TRBJ2-5	CASSRGAREETQYF	TGTGCCAGCAGCAGGGGGGCGAGGGAAGAGACCCAGTACTTC
TRBV7-2	.	TRBJ1-1	CASSLGIQMNTEAFF	TGTGCCAGCAGCTTAGGGATACAAATGAACACTGAAGCTTTCTTT
TRBV5-8	.	TRBJ2-2	CASRRGLNTGELFF	TGTGCCAGCAGGAGAGGACTGAACACCGGGGAGCTGTTTTTT
TRBV19	TRBD1	TRBJ2-3	CASSLRTGISTDTQYF	TGTGCCAGTAGTCTACGGACAGGGATTAGCACAGATACGCAGTATTTT
TRBV21-1	.	TRBJ2-3	CASTTQDTQGAGRTDTQYF	TGTGCCAGCACCACTCAGGACACACAGGGGGCAGGTAGGACAGATACGCAGTATTTT
TRBV6-6	.	TRBJ2-1	CASSYGGQIYNEQFF	TGTGCCAGCAGTTACGGCGGTCAGATATACAATGAGCAGTTCTTC
TRBV7-9	TRBD2	TRBJ2-5	CASSPSRTSVLSQETQYF	TGTGCCAGCAGCCCCAGCCGGACTAGCGTCTTATCACAAGAGACCCAGTACTTC
TRBV28	.	TRBJ2-3	CASRPRGPDTQYF	TGTGCCAGCCGCCCAAGGGGCCCAGATACGCAGTATTTT
TRBV28	TRBD1	TRBJ1-5	CASSSGQARRPQHF	TGTGCCAGCAGTTCCGGACAGGCCCGTCGCCCCCAGCATTTT